Following are 6 T cell receptor beta chains from one sample sequenced in a study of T cells expressing NK-cell markers. With the 5' RACE reads reprocessed, TCRdb shows one record per CDR3 protein and no DNA. This specimen shows some 600,000 distinct CDR3 sequences; the ten leading clones hold 3.5% to 4.5%. The source material was blood T cells: a sorted CD56 or NKG2C T cell subset, CD4+ or CD8+ T cells, or bulk PBMC T cells (not recorded which). Receptors were obtained from a man younger than 35 in good health.

The chain recombines TRBV29-1 with TRBJ2-1; checking the TCRdb D call of TRBD2 is not possible without DNA. The CDR3 totals 13 residues. Per the germline V gene, CDR1 is SQVTM and CDR2 is ANQGSEA. This CDR3 reads CSVEGRASVEQFF.

The CDR3 reads CAIGLASTDTQYF. This sequence joins TRBV6-1 and TRBJ2-3; the D call from TCRdb, TRBD2, cannot be confirmed without DNA. In germline, CDR1 is MNHNS, CDR2 SASEGT. The CDR3 consists of 13 residues.

The rearrangement links TRBV3-1 to TRBJ2-2; TCRdb's D gene call, TRBD2, goes unchecked for lack of DNA. Germline V gene lookup returns CDR1 LGHDT and CDR2 YNNKEL (reference sequence). CDR3 size: 17 residues. CDR3 residues: CASSQVGVASNTGELFF. The variable domain in full, with the rest retrieved from reference TRBV3-1 and TRBJ2-2, is DTAVSQTPKYLVTQMGNDKSIKCEQNLGHDTMYWYKQDSKKFLKIMFSYNNKELIINETVPNRFSPKSPDKAHLNLHINSLELGDSAVYFCASSQVGVASNTGELFFGEGSRLTVL.

The V call is TRBV10-3, the J call TRBJ2-7; TCRdb selects TRBD1, and the lack of DNA leaves this call unchecked. CDR1 is ENHRY and CDR2 is SYGVKD in the germline V gene. The CDR3 runs 15 residues. The CDR3 is CAISEPHGQPREQYF.

CDR3 region: CASSLQGGPDTQYF. V gene TRBV5-1 combines with J gene TRBJ2-3; TCRdb designates TRBD1, a call that cannot be tested without DNA. The CDR3 sequence is 14 residues long. Germline V lookup: CDR1 SGHRS, CDR2 YFSETQ.

The chain joins TRBV12-5 to TRBJ1-1. Germline V gene lookup returns CDR1 LGHNT and CDR2 FRNRAP. This CDR3 contains 13 residues. The CDR3 sequence is CASGLVLGTEAFF.